The 32 T cell receptor beta chains in this list originate from one sample, sequenced in a study of blood T cell repertoires in COVID-19. Sequencing used immunoSEQ multiplex PCR; TCRdb keeps in-frame clones, though not all of them. In the table there are nearly 400,000 clones, about 90% of which are singletons. Material for sequencing was PBMCs or T cells enriched from blood (not recorded which). The origin of the receptors is a young woman who had recovered from COVID-19.

The V gene is TRBV6-5, the J gene TRBJ2-3; D is possibly TRBD2 (7 bases). The V gene's germline CDR1 is MNHEY and CDR2 SVGAGI. The CDR3 spans 13 residues. The V end was cut by 5 bases, the J end by 6 bases, with 12 bases between. The CDR3 here is CASSNGGPDTQYF. The CDR3 nucleotides read TGTGCCAGCAGTAACGGGGGGCCCGATACGCAGTATTTT.

The chain links TRBV13 to TRBJ2-1; 13 bases agree with TRBD2. The CDR3 contains 15 residues. Germline trimming cut 5 bases from V and 4 bases from J; bases unmatched to any gene: 2. CDR1 is PRHDT and CDR2 is FYEKMQ in the germline V gene (reference sequence). CDR3 in amino acids: CASSPGLAGYNEQFF. The CDR3, as DNA: TGTGCCAGCAGCCCGGGACTAGCGGGGTACAATGAGCAGTTCTTC.

The chain is built from TRBV5-4 and TRBJ1-1, with 7 bases matching TRBD1. The germline CDR1 and CDR2 sequences are SGHNT and YYREEE (reference sequence). CDR3 length: 15 residues. V shed 4 bases, J shed 4 bases, and the junction held 10 bases outside the gene matches. In DNA form, the CDR3 reads TGTGCCAGCAGCCGAAAAACAGGGGACCTCACTGAAGCTTTCTTT. This gives the protein CASSRKTGDLTEAFF.

This rearrangement joins TRBV9 to TRBJ1-2, with TRBD1 as a possible D gene (5 bases). V dropped 1 base and J dropped 14 bases, with 18 bases sitting between them. Germline assignment: CDR1 SGDLS and CDR2 YYNGEE. This CDR3 is built from 13 residues. The CDR3 nucleotides read TGTGCCAGCAGCGTAATAGGGGCCTTACGGAAAACCTTC. Translating it yields CASSVIGALRKTF.

With respect to this clone: Other DNA sequences within the sample encode an identical CDR3. The rearrangement uses TRBV30 and TRBJ1-5; D not certain. V was cut by 0 bases and J by 7 bases, with 13 bases left in between. Germline V gives CDR1 GTSNPN, CDR2 SVGIG (reference sequence). This CDR3 has 14 residues. In DNA form, the CDR3 reads TGTGCCTGGAGTGTGGGCGGGCCGGGGCAGCCCCAGCATTTT. Translated, it gives CAWSVGGPGQPQHF. Looking up the rest from reference TRBV30 and TRBJ1-5 gives the full variable domain: SQTIHQWPATLVQPVGSPLSLECTVEGTSNPNLYWYRQAAGRGLQLLFYSVGIGQISSEVPQNLSASRPQDRQFILSSKKLLLSDSGFYLCAWSVGGPGQPQHFGDGTRLSIL.

The J gene is TRBJ1-6, the V gene TRBV7-2; D uncertain. Trimming left V 1 base short and J 8 bases short, with 12 bases between. The CDR3 runs to 15 residues. In germline, CDR1 is SGHTA, CDR2 FQGNSA. CDR3 DNA: TGTGCCAGCAGCTTAGTGGCAGGTGGTGATTCACCCCTCCACTTT. It yields the protein CASSLVAGGDSPLHF.

This clone was observed once. This sequence joins TRBV6-5 and TRBJ2-7; D call uncertain. This CDR3 contains 14 residues. Germline V gene data show CDR1 as MNHEY and CDR2 as SVGAGI. Between the trimmed V and J ends, which lost 5 bases and 2 bases, there was a span of 13 bases. The CDR3 loop reads CASSLNIDPYEQYF. CDR3 nucleotide sequence: TGTGCCAGCAGTCTCAACATCGATCCCTACGAGCAGTACTTC.

V and J are TRBV5-1 and TRBJ1-1, with a tentative D call TRBD1 (5 bases). Germline V gives CDR1 SGHRS, CDR2 YFSETQ. Trimming left V 0 bases short and J 2 bases short, with 11 bases between. The CDR3 has 15 residues. The CDR3 bases are TGCGCCAGCAGCTTGGACTCCTGGGGCAACACTGAAGCTTTCTTT. It codes for CASSLDSWGNTEAFF.

V and J are TRBV5-1 and TRBJ1-3; D remains unclear. Germline lookup yields CDR1 SGHRS and CDR2 YFSETQ. Trimming removed 4 bases at V and 0 bases at J, with 8 bases between. The length of the CDR3 is 14 residues. CDR3 nucleotides: TGCGCCAGCAGCAACAAGATCTCTGGAAACACCATATATTTT. It translates to CASSNKISGNTIYF. Drawing the rest from reference TRBV5-1 and TRBJ1-3, the complete variable domain is KAGVTQTPRYLIKTRGQQVTLSCSPISGHRSVSWYQQTPGQGLQFLFEYFSETQRNKGNFPGRFSGRQFSNSRSEMNVSTLELGDSALYLCASSNKISGNTIYFGEGSWLTVV.

The chain joins TRBV5-1 to TRBJ2-1, with TRBD2 matching over 9 bases. With 0 bases clipped from V and 1 base from J, the junction kept 2 bases outside the gene matches. The CDR3 extends over 16 amino acids. Germline V gene sequence: CDR1 SGHRS, CDR2 YFSETQ. CDR3 nucleotide sequence: TGCGCCAGCAGCTTGGGTAGCGGGAGTTCCTACAATGAGCAGTTCTTC. This gives the protein CASSLGSGSSYNEQFF.

The J gene is TRBJ1-2, the V gene TRBV19; 7 nucleotides line up with TRBD1. V trimming: 7 bases; J trimming: 6 bases; junction bases outside the gene matches: 8. Germline V CDR1 and CDR2: LNHDA, SQIVND (reference sequence). This CDR3 region has 13 residues. The CDR3 region has the DNA TGTGCCAGTAAGGACAGGATGGGCAATGGCTACACCTTC. As protein: CASKDRMGNGYTF. The full variable domain, its missing parts supplied by reference TRBV19 and TRBJ1-2, is DGGITQSPKYLFRKEGQNVTLSCEQNLNHDAMYWYRQDPGQGLRLIYYSQIVNDFQKGDIAEGYSVSREKKESFPLTVTSAQKNPTAFYLCASKDRMGNGYTFGSGTRLTVV.

The CDR3 nucleotides read TGTGCCAGTAGTCCCGAGGACAGGGCTAATGAAAAACTGTTTTTT. This encodes CASSPEDRANEKLFF. The rearrangement links TRBV19 to TRBJ1-4; 8 bases agree with TRBD1. This CDR3 is built from 15 residues. The V gene end was trimmed by 5 bases and the J gene end by 3 bases; junction bases not matched to a gene: 5. CDR1 is LNHDA, CDR2 SQIVND, per germline (reference sequence).

The chain links TRBV19 to TRBJ1-2, with D perhaps TRBD1 (6 bases). Germline assignment: CDR1 LNHDA and CDR2 SQIVND (reference sequence). The CDR3 extends over 13 amino acids. Trimming shortened V by 8 bases and J by 0 bases, and 10 bases separated the two germline ends. Here the CDR3 reads CASSRDTNYGYTF. The CDR3 DNA is TGTGCCAGTTCCCGGGACACTAACTATGGCTACACCTTC.

The chain has TRBV7-9 and TRBJ2-2; 9 nucleotides agree with TRBD2. The germline CDR1 and CDR2 sequences are SEHNR and FQNEAQ (reference sequence). The CDR3 runs to 16 residues. The trim removed 1 base at V and 7 bases at J, leaving 7 bases unmatched. CDR3 sequence reads: CASSLGGRAENGELFF. Written as DNA, the CDR3 is TGTGCCAGCAGCTTAGGCGGGAGGGCCGAAAACGGGGAGCTGTTTTTT.

V gene TRBV19 combines with J gene TRBJ1-5, with 11 bases lining up with TRBD1. J was trimmed by 7 bases and V by 7 bases; bases with no gene match: 18. CDR3 length equals 18 residues. The V gene's germline CDR1 is LNHDA and CDR2 SQIVND (reference sequence). The CDR3 region is CASTPLRDRGWSRQPQHF. DNA for the CDR3: TGTGCCAGTACCCCTCTCCGGGACAGGGGGTGGTCAAGGCAGCCCCAGCATTTT.

The chain recombines TRBV29-1 with TRBJ1-2; no firm D call. The CDR3 has 12 amino acids. V was pared by 4 bases and J by 6 bases, with 12 bases between. Germline assignment: CDR1 SQVTM and CDR2 ANQGSEA. The CDR3 DNA follows: TGCAGCGTTGTGGTAGAGCCGGATGGCTACACCTTC. Protein product: CSVVVEPDGYTF.

The chain carries TRBV30 and TRBJ1-1; no reliable D call. V dropped 2 bases and J dropped 0 bases, with 7 bases sitting between them. This CDR3 spans 13 amino acids. Per the germline V gene, CDR1 is GTSNPN and CDR2 is SVGIG (reference sequence). CDR3 DNA: TGTGCCTGGAGTCGGTCTCTGAACACTGAAGCTTTCTTT. This gives the protein CAWSRSLNTEAFF.

This chain links TRBV19 with TRBJ1-3, with no clear D. CDR3 size: 13 residues. The germline CDR1 and CDR2 sequences are LNHDA and SQIVND (reference sequence). V was pared by 7 bases and J by 0 bases, with 7 bases between. The CDR3 loop is CASTVNSGNTIYF. DNA for the CDR3: TGTGCCAGTACAGTGAACTCTGGAAACACCATATATTTT.

The genes are TRBV12-5 and TRBJ1-3; possible D gene TRBD1, 5 bases. Germline CDR1 and CDR2: LGHNT and FRNRAP. V was pared by 1 base and J by 0 bases, with 16 bases between. CDR3 length: 18 residues. Written as DNA, the CDR3 is TGTGCTAGTGGTTTGGACCTCCTACAGGTCAGCTCTGGAAACACCATATATTTT. Translating gives CASGLDLLQVSSGNTIYF.

The V gene is TRBV19, the J gene TRBJ2-5; a weak D match, TRBD1 (6 bases). The CDR3 length is 15 residues. Germline-derived CDR1 and CDR2 are LNHDA and SQIVND (reference sequence). V was clipped by 4 bases and J by 0 bases, with 12 bases between them. The CDR3 loop reads CASSTFGQNQETQYF. CDR3 DNA sequence: TGTGCCAGTAGTACCTTCGGACAGAACCAAGAGACCCAGTACTTC.

With regard to this clone: The same CDR3 arises from other DNA sequences in this sample as well. V is TRBV7-2 and J is TRBJ2-5, with D possibly matching TRBD1 (6 bases). There are 13 residues in the CDR3. Trimming stripped 3 bases from V and 2 bases from J, with 7 bases between. Germline V lookup: CDR1 SGHTA, CDR2 FQGNSA. For the CDR3, the DNA is TGTGCCAGCAGCTTCGGACAGCAAGAGACCCAGTACTTC. Its translation is CASSFGQQETQYF.

The genes are TRBV11-2 and TRBJ2-1, with 9 bases that match TRBD1. The CDR3 contains 18 residues. V shed 2 bases, J shed 5 bases, and the junction held 13 bases outside the gene matches. CDR1 and CDR2 from the germline V gene are SGHAT and FQNNGV. The CDR3 DNA reads as TGTGCCAGCAGCTTAAGGACAGGGGTTAAGGGGGAGGACAATGAGCAGTTCTTC. As protein: CASSLRTGVKGEDNEQFF.

This rearrangement joins TRBV7-9 to TRBJ2-7; 10 nucleotides agree with TRBD1. This CDR3 comprises 16 residues. Per germline, CDR1 SEHNR and CDR2 FQNEAQ (reference sequence). The V and J ends lost 5 bases and 3 bases, in that order; junction bases with no gene match: 10. CDR3 in amino acids: CASSTDRGFSFYEQYF. CDR3 bases: TGTGCCAGCAGCACGGACAGGGGGTTTAGCTTCTACGAGCAGTACTTC.

The chain joins TRBV5-1 to TRBJ1-3; 7 bases align to TRBD1. Trimming at V came to 0 bases and at J to 2 bases, leaving 2 bases not matched to a gene. CDR1 and CDR2 from the germline V gene are SGHRS and YFSETQ. The CDR3 consists of 15 residues. CDR3 residues: CASSLEDRAGNTIYF. CDR3 DNA: TGCGCCAGCAGCTTGGAAGACAGGGCTGGAAACACCATATATTTT.

The chain has TRBV10-1 and TRBJ2-7; D might be TRBD1 (5 bases). V gave up 5 bases and J gave up 4 bases, with 15 bases separating them. This CDR3 contains 14 residues. Germline assignment: CDR1 WNHNN and CDR2 SYGVQD (reference sequence). The CDR3 is CASSSPGYEYEQYF. In nucleotides, the CDR3 is TGCGCCAGCAGTTCTCCAGGGTACGAATACGAGCAGTACTTC.

This CDR3 is CASSLGGPEQFF. The CDR3 nucleotides are TGTGCCAGCTCATTAGGGGGTCCCGAGCAGTTCTTC. The V gene is TRBV18, the J gene TRBJ2-1; D is perhaps TRBD1 (6 bases). The CDR3 is made up of 12 amino acids. Deletions cut 5 bases from V and 10 bases from J, with 12 bases between. Germline-derived CDR1 and CDR2 are KGHSH and LQKENI. The complete variable domain, with remaining parts taken from reference TRBV18 and TRBJ2-1, reads NAGVMQNPRHLVRRRGQEARLRCSPMKGHSHVYWYRQLPEEGLKFMVYLQKENIIDESGMPKERFSAEFPKEGPSILRIQQVVRGDSAAYFCASSLGGPEQFFGPGTRLTVL.

The V and J genes are TRBV11-3 and TRBJ2-1; TRBD2 aligns across 8 bases. CDR3 length: 16 amino acids. Trimming took 0 bases from V and 5 from J; bases not matched to a gene: 6. Germline CDR1 SGHNT, CDR2 YENEEA. DNA for the CDR3: TGTGCCAGCAGCTTAGATGGCGGGGGGATCCACAATGAGCAGTTCTTC. Amino acid sequence: CASSLDGGGIHNEQFF.

The chain is built from TRBV4-1 and TRBJ2-7, with 7 bases identical to TRBD1. The germline gives CDR1 MGHRA, CDR2 YSYEKL. V was clipped by 1 base and J by 7 bases; unmatched bases: 13. The CDR3 consists of 16 residues. As DNA, the CDR3 is TGCGCCAGCAGCCAAGGGGTAAGGGGGCTCAGGTTAGAGCAGTACTTC. It translates to CASSQGVRGLRLEQYF.

This clone has a handful of counts. J is TRBJ2-1 and V is TRBV5-1; TRBD1 matches 9 bases. The CDR3 length is 16 residues. V shed 5 bases and J 4 bases; nucleotides not matched to a gene: 10. Germline CDR1 is SGHRS and CDR2 is YFSETQ. CDR3 protein: CASSPGVGQGYNEQFF. The CDR3 coding sequence is TGCGCCAGCAGTCCCGGGGTGGGACAGGGTTACAATGAGCAGTTCTTC.

The chain employs TRBV28 and TRBJ1-6, with a weak D call TRBD1 (5 bases). The CDR3 length is 14 residues. Germline assignment: CDR1 MDHEN and CDR2 SYDVKM. Trimming left V 2 bases short and J 9 bases short, with 11 bases between. As DNA, the CDR3 is TGTGCCAGCAGTTTAGCGGGGCCTTTTTCACCCCTCCACTTT. Translated: CASSLAGPFSPLHF.

The chain is built from TRBV7-2 and TRBJ2-1; weak D call: TRBD2 (5 bases). The CDR3 has 15 amino acids. Looked up from germline, CDR1 is SGHTA and CDR2 is FQGNSA. Trimming removed 4 bases from V and 0 bases from J, with 10 bases in between. In DNA form, the CDR3 reads TGTGCCAGCAGCTGGACGGGGAGCTCCTACAATGAGCAGTTCTTC. Its protein is CASSWTGSSYNEQFF. Based on the CDR3 plus reference TRBV7-2 and TRBJ2-1, the full variable domain is GAGVSQSPSNKVTEKGKDVELRCDPISGHTALYWYRQSLGQGLEFLIYFQGNSAPDKSGLPSDRFSAERTGGSVSTLTIQRTQQEDSAVYLCASSWTGSSYNEQFFGPGTRLTVL.

The rearrangement joins TRBV28 to TRBJ1-5; 7 positions agree with TRBD1. Germline CDR1 is MDHEN and CDR2 is SYDVKM. V was clipped by 6 bases and J by 6 bases; unmatched bases: 8. The CDR3 is 14 residues long. The CDR3 nucleotides read TGTGCCAGCAGCCCGACAGGGTACGTTCAGCCCCAGCATTTT. It translates to CASSPTGYVQPQHF. Based on the CDR3 plus reference TRBV28 and TRBJ1-5, the full variable domain is DVKVTQSSRYLVKRTGEKVFLECVQDMDHENMFWYRQDPGLGLRLIYFSYDVKMKEKGDIPEGYSVSREKKERFSLILESASTNQTSMYLCASSPTGYVQPQHFGDGTRLSIL.